The present entry profiles one T cell receptor (beta chain) with its context. The data were obtained in a study of blood T cell repertoires in COVID-19. About the research overall: Italy, Spain and the United States were the sources of the convalescent and acute COVID-19 samples.

While infection was still active, Seattle patients were enrolled and then followed longitudinally. This CDR3 is 18 amino acids long. The ends were cut back, 6 bases at V and 0 bases at J, with 21 bases in the middle. Profiling relied on immunoSEQ multiplex PCR, and the TCRdb table lists in-frame clones only, not all of them. The sample consists of 95,000 to 150,000 clones, around 83% of them appearing once. Sequences were obtained from peripheral blood. The sequence came from an elderly woman with COVID-19, enrolled during active disease. This sequence joins TRBV23-1 and TRBJ2-1, with a tentative D call TRBD1 (6 bases). TRBV23-1 qualifies as an ORF whose function is uncertain. The CDR3 bases are TGCGCCAGCAGACTTTTTACCACAGGGACCAGCTCCTACAATGAGCAGTTCTTC. Translating gives CASRLFTTGTSSYNEQFF.